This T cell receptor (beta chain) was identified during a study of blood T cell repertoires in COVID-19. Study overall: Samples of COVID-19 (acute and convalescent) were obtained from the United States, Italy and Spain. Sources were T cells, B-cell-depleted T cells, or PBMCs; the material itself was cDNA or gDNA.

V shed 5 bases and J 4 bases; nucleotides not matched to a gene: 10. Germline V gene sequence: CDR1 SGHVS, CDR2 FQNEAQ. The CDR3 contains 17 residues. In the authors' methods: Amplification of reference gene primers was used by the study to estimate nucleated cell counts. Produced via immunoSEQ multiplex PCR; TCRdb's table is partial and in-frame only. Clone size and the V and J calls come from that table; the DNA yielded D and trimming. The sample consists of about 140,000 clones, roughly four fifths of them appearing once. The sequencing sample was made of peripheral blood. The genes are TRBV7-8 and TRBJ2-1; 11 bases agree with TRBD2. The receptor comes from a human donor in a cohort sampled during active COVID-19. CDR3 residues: CASSILVAGGQYNEQFF. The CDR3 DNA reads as TGTGCCAGCAGCATCTTGGTAGCGGGGGGGCAGTACAATGAGCAGTTCTTC.